The 5 T cell receptor beta chains presented below share a single source sample, sequenced in a study of human T cells and chemical hapten exposure. TCRdb processed the RACE reads anew with MiXCR; each CDR3 protein has one entry. The data hold more than 300,000 distinct CDR3 sequences, with 5.1% observed a single time. The time point: pre-sensitization, week 0. This sample's treatment: therapeutic diphenylcyclopropenone sensitization with weekly scalp DPC. Sequenced here: whole blood, sampled in connection with sensitization to the hapten diphenylcyclopropenone (DPC). The receptor set was obtained from a woman aged 50 to 60 with alopecia areata. Some clones in this sample may be carry-over from other donors' samples.

This clonotype has a count of ten or more. The rearrangement uses TRBV6-5 and TRBJ2-7, with TRBD1 as a possible D gene (7 bases). Between the trimmed V and J ends, which lost 0 bases and 3 bases, there was a span of 12 bases. The CDR3 is 15 residues long. Germline CDR1 MNHEY, CDR2 SVGAGI. The CDR3 reads CASSYSGQGGYEQYF. Written as DNA, the CDR3 is TGTGCCAGCAGTTACTCTGGCCAGGGGGGCTACGAGCAGTACTTC.

This clonotype has a handful of counts. The V gene is TRBV9, the J gene TRBJ2-1; 10 bases agree with TRBD2. V was pared by 1 base and J by 8 bases, with 9 bases of the junction left unmatched. Germline values: CDR1 SGDLS, CDR2 YYNGEE. The CDR3 extends over 16 amino acids. The CDR3 sequence is CASSVSPAGGDYEQFF. The CDR3 region has the DNA TGTGCCAGCAGCGTAAGTCCAGCGGGAGGGGATTATGAGCAGTTCTTC.

The table lists this clonotype with many counts. V usage is TRBV28 and J usage is TRBJ2-6, with D possibly TRBD2 on 5 matching bases. V was pared by 5 bases and J by 2 bases, with 7 bases between. CDR3 size: 14 residues. In germline, CDR1 is MDHEN, CDR2 SYDVKM. DNA of the CDR3: TGTGCCAGCAGTCCCGGGACTGGGGCCAACGTCCTGACTTTC. Amino acids: CASSPGTGANVLTF.

This clonotype was recorded many times. V gene TRBV29-1 combines with J gene TRBJ2-7; D may be TRBD1 or TRBD2 (5 bases each). Deletions cut 5 bases from V and 6 bases from J, with 8 bases between. This CDR3 has 10 residues. Looked up from germline, CDR1 is SQVTM and CDR2 is ANQGSEA. As DNA, the CDR3 is TGCAGCGTTCTTGGGGGCGAGCAGTACTTC. Translated: CSVLGGEQYF.

The sample holds many counts of this clonotype. V and J are TRBV27 and TRBJ1-1, with 7 positions matching TRBD1. This CDR3 comprises 15 residues. J was trimmed by 7 bases and V by 7 bases; bases with no gene match: 15. Germline CDR1 MNHEY, CDR2 SMNVEV (reference sequence). The CDR3 reads CASTRLKGGIGEAFF. The DNA for the CDR3 is TGTGCCAGCACCAGACTTAAAGGGGGCATTGGTGAAGCTTTCTTT.